This TCR beta chain comes out of a study of blood T cell repertoires in COVID-19. On the study more broadly: Sites across the United States, Italy and Spain contributed samples from acute and convalescent COVID-19. Sources were T cells, B-cell-depleted T cells, or PBMCs; the material itself was cDNA or gDNA.

The CDR3 totals 15 residues. Germline V lookup: CDR1 LNHNV, CDR2 YYDKDF (reference sequence). J gave up 4 bases and V 3 bases, and 1 base lay outside the gene matches. During active infection, Seattle patients enrolled and were then monitored through disease. Source study methods: Amplification with reference gene primers provided the estimates of nucleated cell counts. The assay was immunoSEQ multiplex PCR, and TCRdb's table has in-frame clones only and misses some. From that table come the V and J calls and clone size; the DNA was used to work out D and trimming. The table has 200,000 to 300,000 clones, around 87% seen once.

Material: peripheral blood. This clonotype was sampled from a woman in her sixties with COVID-19, enrolled during active disease. J is TRBJ2-3 and V is TRBV15; TRBD2 matches 13 bases. As DNA, the CDR3 is TGTGCCACCAGCAGGACTAGCGGGAGGTCAGATACGCAGTATTTT. This sequence encodes CATSRTSGRSDTQYF.